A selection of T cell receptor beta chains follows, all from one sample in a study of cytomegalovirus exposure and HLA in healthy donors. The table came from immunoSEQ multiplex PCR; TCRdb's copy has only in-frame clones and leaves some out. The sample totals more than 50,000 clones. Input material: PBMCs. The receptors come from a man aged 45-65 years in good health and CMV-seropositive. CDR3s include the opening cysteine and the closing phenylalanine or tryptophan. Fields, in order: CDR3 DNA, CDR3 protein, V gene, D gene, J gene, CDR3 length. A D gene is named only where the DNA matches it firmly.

TGCGCCAGCAGCTCCGGGACAGGGGGCCCCTATGGCTACACCTTT,CASSSGTGGPYGYTF,TRBV5-1,TRBD1,TRBJ1-2,15
NA,CASSSSGLAGADTQYF,TRBV6-5,NA,TRBJ2-3,16
TGTGCCAGCTCACCGGCAGTCTCCTACGAGCAGTACTTC,CASSPAVSYEQYF,TRBV18,NA,TRBJ2-7,13
TGCGCCAGCAGCCAAGATCGGACTAGCGGAGACTACGAGCAGTACTTC,CASSQDRTSGDYEQYF,TRBV4-3,TRBD2,TRBJ2-7,16
TGTGCCTGGAGTCATACTGTATACGAGCAGTACTTC,CAWSHTVYEQYF,TRBV30,NA,TRBJ2-7,12
TGTGCCAGCAGTTACTCGACGGGAGGATATGAGCAGTTCTTC,CASSYSTGGYEQFF,TRBV6-5,TRBD2,TRBJ2-1,14
TGTGCCAGCAGCGCCGGGACTAGCGGGAGGTATACGCAGTATTTT,CASSAGTSGRYTQYF,TRBV7-8,TRBD2,TRBJ2-3,15
TGCGCCAGCAGCCAATACCTAGGGGTCTACGAGCAGTACTTC,CASSQYLGVYEQYF,TRBV4-1,NA,TRBJ2-7,14
TGTGCCAGCAGTTCCCCCCCAGGGTCCCCCTACGAGCAGTACTTC,CASSSPPGSPYEQYF,TRBV28,NA,TRBJ2-7,15
TGTGCCAGCAGTGAGGCCGGCAATCCGGGGGGCTACACCTTC,CASSEAGNPGGYTF,TRBV6-1,NA,TRBJ1-2,14